This T cell receptor beta chain was captured in a study of T cell responses to AZD1222 COVID-19 vaccine. This CDR3 is 14 amino acids long. Per the germline V gene, CDR1 is SNHLY and CDR2 is FYNNEI. The V and J ends lost 4 bases and 2 bases respectively, with 12 bases between them. Study-wide results and limits: At baseline, just five to seven AZD1222 recipients tested seropositive. Possibly, clonal diversity was underestimated; donors were largely white British and included more females.

Sequenced by immunoSEQ multiplex PCR; TCRdb stores in-frame clones only, minus some. The sample has 60,000 to 80,000 clones, around 82% seen once. On this clone itself: Its antigen is as yet unknown.

Samples with a second dose at about 4 or about 12 weeks were pooled together. The origin of this receptor is an adult who received the AZD1222 COVID-19 vaccine. Sequencing was performed on peripheral blood, taken 28 days after the second AZD1222 dose. The gene calls are TRBV2 and TRBJ2-7, with D perhaps matching TRBD1 (7 bases). CDR3 in amino acids: CASSGGDSAYEQYF. CDR3 in DNA: TGTGCCAGCAGTGGGGGGGACAGCGCCTACGAGCAGTACTTC. The variable domain in full, with the rest retrieved from reference TRBV2 and TRBJ2-7, is EPEVTQTPSHQVTQMGQEVILRCVPISNHLYFYWYRQILGQKVEFLVSFYNNEISEKSEIFDDQFSVERPDGSNFTLKIRSTKLEDSAMYFCASSGGDSAYEQYFGPGTRLTVT.